This TCR beta chain was identified in a study of cytotoxic CD8 clonotypes in ibrutinib-treated CLL (dated by TCRdb to about 2021). General notes on the study: The cohort included roughly 15 treatment-naive and about a dozen relapsed/refractory patients; 17 to 18 were IGHV unmutated. Partial responses were observed in about 25 patients and complete responses in 2; after a median follow-up of 68 months, remission was maintained in roughly 15 patients and progression was observed in some twelve. Samples at response were collected after a median of about 13 months of treatment, with a range of about 6 to 40 months. Samples averaged approximately 260,000 productive templates and 90,000 to 95,000 productive rearrangements. Of the approximately 90 people in the trial, around 26 had longitudinal samples available. Cryopreserved peripheral blood mononuclear cells were obtained before treatment, at response, and at either sustained remission or disease progression. Broader findings and caveats from the paper: Public clonotypes were rare and either shrank or stayed stable during treatment, and the rise in clonality at ibrutinib response reflected expansion of private clonotypes. An increase in clonality was observed at ibrutinib response, with clonality remaining stable during sustained remission and falling back toward baseline at progression. Lymph node repertoires were not examined, and the timing of sampling was not matched between patients in sustained remission and those whose disease progressed. Baseline clonality was found to be higher than that of age-matched healthy donors and was strongly correlated with circulating CD8+ T-cell counts.

For TCR beta library preparation, 1.5 to 2 micrograms of genomic DNA were isolated from cryopreserved PBMCs. Longitudinal blood samples from CLL patients on ibrutinib monotherapy were analyzed using high-throughput TCR beta sequencing. The patients were enrolled in a single-center, open-label phase 2 trial of ibrutinib monotherapy. In the germline V gene (reference sequence), CDR1 corresponds to LNHDA and CDR2 to SQIVND. The CDR3 covers 13 residues, taking in both the cysteine and the phenylalanine. The read is trimmed to its CDR3 DNA, 39 bases read in frame from base 1. V loses 3 bases, J loses 0 bases, and the germline ends lie 6 bases apart. A MiSeq instrument was used for deep resolution sequencing, which targeted depths ranging from 1 in 1 million up to 1 in 200,000 T cells, with coverage averaging 10x for each clonotype. The immunoSEQ hsTCRB Kit was used to generate the TCR beta libraries. From the authors' description of their analysis: ImmunoSEQ Data Assistant and ImmunoSEQ Analyzer were used for data analysis, and V, D and J genes were assigned according to IMGT definitions. Clonality, with values ranging from 0 to 1, was calculated as one minus the normalized Shannon entropy of productive rearrangement frequencies. Only overrepresented clonotypes making up at least 0.05% of the repertoire of each patient were included in the public clonotype analysis. Approximately 12 repertoires from age-matched healthy donors, obtained from immuneACCESS, served as clonality controls. What TCRdb holds here is the immuneACCESS table cut down to in-frame rearrangements. Part of the clones is not present; checked against another copy, under half of the missing clones reflect an unresolved V gene, and the others are unexplained. V and J calls and clone size follow that table, whereas D and trimming were derived from the DNA. For this sample there are about 21,000 clones; around 70% appear just once. The biggest ten clones account for roughly 25% of the sample.

On this clone: There is no known antigen for this receptor. Nothing much larger sits one base from this clone, and base qualities are not available. Within the sample, other DNA sequences also encode this same CDR3.

The source was PBMCs, collected before ibrutinib treatment. The sequence was collected from a human donor with chronic lymphocytic leukemia. This sequence uses TRBV19 and TRBJ2-7; the D gene remains uncertain. At the DNA level, the sequence is TGTGCCAGTAGTATCACGGTCTCCTACGAGCAGTACTTC. Translation gives CASSITVSYEQYF.